This TCR beta chain was sequenced during a study of blood T cell repertoires in COVID-19. At the level of the study: Italy, Spain and the United States were the sources of the convalescent and acute COVID-19 samples.

Trimming removed 2 bases from V and 3 bases from J, with 5 bases in between. This CDR3 spans 12 amino acids. Germline V gene data show CDR1 as MNHNY and CDR2 as SVGAGI (reference sequence). This clone was detected a few times. The protocol was immunoSEQ multiplex PCR, while the TCRdb copy is restricted to in-frame clones and leaves out a portion. The table shows about 74,000 clones, with around 75% occurring only once. This sequence originates from a man between 65 and 85 years old with acute or convalescent COVID-19. Material for sequencing was peripheral blood. The J gene is TRBJ2-7, the V gene TRBV6-6; no definite D call. The CDR3, as DNA: TGTGCCAGCAGTTACGAGGTCTACGAGCAGTACTTC. This encodes CASSYEVYEQYF.